The 8 T cell receptor beta chains in this list originate from one sample, sequenced in a study of OX40 agonist ivuxolimab in advanced cancers. Generated by immunoSEQ multiplex PCR, the TCRdb table keeps only in-frame clones and is missing some. This table has 60,000 to 100,000 clones, 92% appearing once. This sample comprised CD4+ or CD8+ T cells sorted from blood, obtained in a trial of the OX40 agonist ivuxolimab. These TCRs come from an adult with an advanced solid tumor such as melanoma, head and neck, liver or kidney cancer.

The rearrangement links TRBV5-4 to TRBJ2-5, with D perhaps TRBD2 (6 bases). The V gene's germline CDR1 is SGHNT and CDR2 YYREEE (reference sequence). The CDR3 consists of 14 residues. Between the trimmed V and J ends, which lost 6 bases and 2 bases, there was a span of 14 bases. CDR3 residues: CASTGEDGQETQYF. The CDR3, as DNA: TGTGCCAGCACCGGGGAGGACGGACAAGAGACCCAGTACTTC.

V is TRBV11-2 and J is TRBJ2-3; weak D call: TRBD2 (6 bases). V was shortened by 0 bases and J by 6 bases, with 10 bases between the two germline ends. This CDR3 is 14 amino acids long. The germline gives CDR1 SGHAT, CDR2 FQNNGV. The CDR3 reads CASSLEAGLDTQYF. DNA for the CDR3: TGTGCCAGCAGCTTAGAGGCGGGGCTTGATACGCAGTATTTT.

The rearrangement uses TRBV11-2 and TRBJ2-5; D possibly uses TRBD1 or TRBD2 (5 bases each). The V end lost 3 bases, the J end lost 1 base, and 12 bases lay between the germline ends. The CDR3 loop spans 15 amino acids. Germline CDR1 is SGHAT and CDR2 is FQNNGV. The CDR3 DNA reads as TGTGCCAGCAGCTTGCTTTGGGGGTTCCAAGAGACCCAGTACTTC. This sequence encodes CASSLLWGFQETQYF.

The genes are TRBV6-1 and TRBJ2-1, with 9 nucleotides matching TRBD2. The germline V gene has CDR1 MNHNS and CDR2 SASEGT. This CDR3 has 16 residues. Trimming at V came to 3 bases and at J to 4 bases, leaving 7 bases not matched to a gene. In DNA form, the CDR3 reads TGTGCCAGCAGTGAGGTGGGACTAGCAACTTACAATGAGCAGTTCTTC. Amino acids: CASSEVGLATYNEQFF.

J is TRBJ2-1 and V is TRBV5-6; 12 bases are shared with TRBD2. CDR3 size: 16 residues. Germline CDR1 SGHDT, CDR2 YYEEEE. With V trimmed by 4 bases and J by 4 bases, 6 bases remained unmatched. CDR3 residues: CASSLTSGGYYNEQFF. In nucleotides, the CDR3 is TGTGCCAGCAGCCTAACTAGCGGGGGGTATTACAATGAGCAGTTCTTC.

The J gene is TRBJ1-1, the V gene TRBV6-6, with 10 positions matching TRBD1. The CDR3 is made up of 15 amino acids. V shed 2 bases and J 4 bases; nucleotides not matched to a gene: 4. Looked up from germline, CDR1 is MNHNY and CDR2 is SVGAGI (reference sequence). The CDR3 nucleotides read TGTGCCAGCAGTTACGGACAGGGGGGGAGCACTGAAGCTTTCTTT. Protein: CASSYGQGGSTEAFF.

The rearrangement links TRBV9 to TRBJ2-7; tentative D call: TRBD1 (5 bases). Germline lookup yields CDR1 SGDLS and CDR2 YYNGEE. The CDR3 contains 13 residues. V was shortened by 3 bases and J by 2 bases, with 9 bases between the two germline ends. This chain's CDR3 is CASSGQQPYEQYF. The CDR3 bases are TGTGCCAGCAGCGGACAGCAACCCTACGAGCAGTACTTC. Combining the CDR3 with reference TRBV9 and TRBJ2-7 gives the whole variable domain DSGVTQTPKHLITATGQRVTLRCSPRSGDLSVYWYQQSLDQGLQFLIQYYNGEERAKGNILERFSAQQFPDLHSELNLSSLELGDSALYFCASSGQQPYEQYFGPGTRLTVT.

The V call is TRBV27, the J call TRBJ1-5; TRBD1 matches 8 bases. Germline V lookup: CDR1 MNHEY, CDR2 SMNVEV (reference sequence). With 2 bases clipped from V and 11 bases from J, the junction kept 11 bases outside the gene matches. This CDR3 has 15 amino acids. The CDR3: CASSLQGAWKGTQHF. The CDR3, as DNA: TGTGCCAGCAGTTTACAGGGGGCCTGGAAGGGGACCCAGCATTTT.